The entry below describes one T cell receptor (beta chain). In this sample, this clonotype turned up many times. Its antigen remains unidentified. There are no base qualities to consult, and no much larger clone falls within one base. This entry is derived from a study of T cells in Graves' hyperthyroidism and ophthalmopathy (dated by TCRdb to 2018 to 2020). About the investigation overall: Peripheral blood samples were taken at the time of initial diagnosis, prior to any treatment. For training and testing, the 100 or so patients in the discovery cohort were randomly divided in a 7:3 ratio. In addition, the study compared T-cell repertoires in thyroid tissue and in blood from about 6 Graves' hyperthyroidism patients. After sampling, hyperthyroidism patients received methimazole starting at 30 mg daily, and ophthalmopathy patients received high-dose intravenous methylprednisolone. A discovery cohort of about a hundred patients, about 40 with Graves' ophthalmopathy and more than 55 with stable Graves' hyperthyroidism, was used to find distinguishing TCR V-J signatures. Prospective prediction of ophthalmopathy was tested in an independent validation cohort of fewer than 20 hyperthyroidism patients and some 17 patients who later progressed to ophthalmopathy. The paper reports TCR Vbeta CDR3 sequencing of roughly 140 peripheral blood samples: approximately 41 ophthalmopathy, fewer than 80 hyperthyroidism and around 17 progressor patients. The investigation overall reported the following: In validation, progression to ophthalmopathy was predicted by the model with approximately 67% sensitivity and 72% to 85% specificity, a median of approximately 7.1 months before onset. Most expanded thyroid clonotypes (frequency above 0.001) were also found in blood, which suggests that blood repertoires may mirror thyroid immune responses. No statistical method was used to set the sample size in advance, and investigators knew the group allocation. In cross-validation, a model built on a 13 V-J signature told ophthalmopathy apart from stable hyperthyroidism with under 90% sensitivity and around 81% specificity, and in testing the same model reached 80%/75%.

The CDR3 holds 15 amino acids from the cysteine to the phenylalanine. Left in the record is the CDR3 DNA by itself, 45 bases read in frame from the first base. CDR1 and CDR2, per the germline V gene (reference sequence), are LNHDA and SQIVND. V loses 6 bases, J loses 3 bases, and the germline ends lie 14 bases apart. Ophthalmopathy patients had moderately to severely active disease, with a Clinical Activity Score of 3 or more, a NOSPECS grade of 4 or more, and a disease duration of less than 3 months. Any patient with an uncontrolled infection, another autoimmune disease, pregnancy or lactation was excluded. Diagnoses relied on clinical symptoms, serum thyroxine and TRAb, thyroid ultrasound and orbital computed tomography. Ficoll-Paque density gradient centrifugation was used to isolate PBMCs from around 10 ml of fresh peripheral blood. Total RNA was extracted with Trizol reagent, and quality was checked on an Agilent 2100 Bioanalyzer.

TCR beta CDR3 regions were amplified from RNA transcripts. For the first round of RT-PCR on the TCR CDR3, the HTBI primer set was used together with the Qiagen OneStep RT-PCR kit. The libraries were constructed in a second round of multiplex PCR and then size-selected and purified. Paired-end sequencing of the libraries was performed with 100 bp reads on an Illumina HiSeq2000. Turning to the authors' computational methods: SOAPnuke was used to process the raw data, removing reads that contained adapters or uncalled bases, had a mean Phred below 15, or lacked an exact match to the constant primer or identifier. COPE v1.2.5 was used to merge the high-quality paired reads, and each unique nucleotide sequence was defined as a clonotype. MiTCR v1.1 was used to align the clonotypes against IMGT TRBV, TRBD and TRBJ reference segments. The analysis was restricted to V-J combinations with a frequency above 0.0001, which together covered about 99% of the repertoires. A TCS score was defined as the ratio between F50 (clonal expansion) and ExV (chaos), using BLOSUM62-based TCRdist between CDR3 peptides within each V-J. Welch's t-statistics and random forest reduced 514 V-J features to 13, which were used in a naive Bayes classifier (R e1071). The raw public data were reprocessed by TCRdb itself: fastp quality trimming at Q25, MiXCR clonotype calling, in-frame beta chains only. When rows share a CDR3 protein, they turn into one entry using the most common DNA and genes. The V and J calls and clone size are TCRdb's, not the authors'. The sample table contains 350,000 or so distinct CDR3 sequences; only one count was recorded for around 18% of them. 15% to 19% of the sample rests with the top ten.

The sequence was collected from a woman aged 40 to 50 with Graves' ophthalmopathy. The chain employs TRBV19 and TRBJ2-2, with a tentative D gene TRBD2 over 5 matching bases. The sequenced sample consisted of blood. The bases are TGTGCCAGTAGCAAGTTGACTATTTACACCGGGGAGCTGTTTTTT. Protein translation: CASSKLTIYTGELFF.